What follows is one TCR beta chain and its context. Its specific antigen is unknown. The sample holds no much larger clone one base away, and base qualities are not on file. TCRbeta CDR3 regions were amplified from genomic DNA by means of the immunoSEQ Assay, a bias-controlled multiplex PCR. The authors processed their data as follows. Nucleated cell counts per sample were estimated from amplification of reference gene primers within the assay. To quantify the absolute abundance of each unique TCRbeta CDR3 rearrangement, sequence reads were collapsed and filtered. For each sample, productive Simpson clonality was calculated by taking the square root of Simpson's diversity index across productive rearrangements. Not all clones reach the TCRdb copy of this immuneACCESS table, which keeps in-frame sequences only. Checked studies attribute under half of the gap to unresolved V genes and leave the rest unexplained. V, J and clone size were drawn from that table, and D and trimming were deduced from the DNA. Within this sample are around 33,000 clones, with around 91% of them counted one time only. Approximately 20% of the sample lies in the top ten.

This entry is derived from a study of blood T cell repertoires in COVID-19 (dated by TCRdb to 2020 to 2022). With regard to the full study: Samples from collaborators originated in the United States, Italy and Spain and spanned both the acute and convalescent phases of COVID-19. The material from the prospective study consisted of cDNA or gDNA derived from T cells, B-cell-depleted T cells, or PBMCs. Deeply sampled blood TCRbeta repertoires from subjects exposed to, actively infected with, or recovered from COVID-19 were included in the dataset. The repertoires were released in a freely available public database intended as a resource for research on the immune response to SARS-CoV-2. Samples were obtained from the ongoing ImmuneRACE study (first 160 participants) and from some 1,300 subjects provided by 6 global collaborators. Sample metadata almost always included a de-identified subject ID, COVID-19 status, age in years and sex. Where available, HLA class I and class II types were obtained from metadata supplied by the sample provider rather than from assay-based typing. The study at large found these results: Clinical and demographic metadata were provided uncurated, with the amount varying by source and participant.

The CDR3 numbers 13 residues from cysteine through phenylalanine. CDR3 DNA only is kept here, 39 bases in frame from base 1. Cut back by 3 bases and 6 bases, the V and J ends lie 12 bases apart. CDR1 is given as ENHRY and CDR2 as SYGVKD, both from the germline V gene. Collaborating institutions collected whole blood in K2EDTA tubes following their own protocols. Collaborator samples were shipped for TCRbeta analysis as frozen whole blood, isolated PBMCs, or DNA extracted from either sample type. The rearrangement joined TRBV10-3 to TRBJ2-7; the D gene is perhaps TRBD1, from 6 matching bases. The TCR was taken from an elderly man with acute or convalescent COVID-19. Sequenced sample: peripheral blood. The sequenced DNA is TGTGCCATCAGTGATCTGACAGGTGGCGAGCAGTACTTC. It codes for CAISDLTGGEQYF.